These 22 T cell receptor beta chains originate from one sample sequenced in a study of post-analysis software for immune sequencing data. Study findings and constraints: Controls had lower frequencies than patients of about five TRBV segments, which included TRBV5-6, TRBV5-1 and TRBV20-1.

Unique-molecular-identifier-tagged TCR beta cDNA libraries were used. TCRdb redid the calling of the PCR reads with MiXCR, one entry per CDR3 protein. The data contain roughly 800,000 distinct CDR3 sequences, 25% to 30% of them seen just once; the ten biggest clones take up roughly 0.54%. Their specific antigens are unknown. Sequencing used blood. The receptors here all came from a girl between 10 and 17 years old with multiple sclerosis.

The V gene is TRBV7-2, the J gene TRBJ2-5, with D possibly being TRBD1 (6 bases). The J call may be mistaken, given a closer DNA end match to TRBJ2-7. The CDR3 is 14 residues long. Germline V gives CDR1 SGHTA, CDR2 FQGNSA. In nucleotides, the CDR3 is TGTGCCAGCAGGGGGGCAGGGGCCGGTTACGAGCAGTACTTC. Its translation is CASRGAGAGYEQYF.

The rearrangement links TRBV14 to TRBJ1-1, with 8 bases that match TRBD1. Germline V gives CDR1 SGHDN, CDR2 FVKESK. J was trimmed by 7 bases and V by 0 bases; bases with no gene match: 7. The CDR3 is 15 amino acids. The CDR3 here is CASSQDYGTGGEAFF. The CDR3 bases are TGTGCCAGCAGCCAAGATTATGGGACAGGAGGTGAAGCTTTCTTT.

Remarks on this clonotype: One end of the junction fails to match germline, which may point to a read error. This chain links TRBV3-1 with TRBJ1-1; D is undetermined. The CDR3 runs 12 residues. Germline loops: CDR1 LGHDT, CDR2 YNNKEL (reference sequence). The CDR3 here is CASSKDGTEAFF. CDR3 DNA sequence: TGTGCCAGCAGCAAAGACGGAACTGAAGCTTTCTTT. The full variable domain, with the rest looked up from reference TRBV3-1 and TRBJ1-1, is DTAVSQTPKYLVTQMGNDKSIKCEQNLGHDTMYWYKQDSKKFLKIMFSYNNKELIINETVPNRFSPKSPDKAHLNLHINSLELGDSAVYFCASSKDGTEAFFGQGTRLTVV.

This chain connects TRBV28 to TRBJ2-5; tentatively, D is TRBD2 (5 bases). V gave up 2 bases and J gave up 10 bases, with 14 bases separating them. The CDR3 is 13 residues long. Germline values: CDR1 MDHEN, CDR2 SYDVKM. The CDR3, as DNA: TGTGCCAGCAGTTTAGGACGGCTGAGGGACCAGTACTTC. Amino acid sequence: CASSLGRLRDQYF.

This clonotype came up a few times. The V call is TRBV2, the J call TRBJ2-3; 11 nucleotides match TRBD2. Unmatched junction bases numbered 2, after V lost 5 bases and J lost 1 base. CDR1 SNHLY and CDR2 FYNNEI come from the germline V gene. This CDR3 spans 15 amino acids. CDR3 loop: CASSQLAGGTDTQYF. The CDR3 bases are TGTGCCAGCAGTCAACTAGCGGGGGGCACAGATACGCAGTATTTT.

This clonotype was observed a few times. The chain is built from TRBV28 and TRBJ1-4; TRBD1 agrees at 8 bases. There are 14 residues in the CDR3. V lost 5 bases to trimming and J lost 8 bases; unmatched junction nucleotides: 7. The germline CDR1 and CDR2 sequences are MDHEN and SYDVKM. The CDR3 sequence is CASSQDRVGEKLFF. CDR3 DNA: TGTGCCAGCAGTCAGGACAGGGTAGGCGAAAAACTGTTTTTT.

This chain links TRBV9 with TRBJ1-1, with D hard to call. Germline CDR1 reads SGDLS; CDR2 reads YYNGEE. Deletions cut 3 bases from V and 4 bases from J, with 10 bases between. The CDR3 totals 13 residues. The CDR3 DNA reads TGTGCCAGCAGCGGACGACCGGGCACTGAAGCTTTCTTT. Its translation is CASSGRPGTEAFF.

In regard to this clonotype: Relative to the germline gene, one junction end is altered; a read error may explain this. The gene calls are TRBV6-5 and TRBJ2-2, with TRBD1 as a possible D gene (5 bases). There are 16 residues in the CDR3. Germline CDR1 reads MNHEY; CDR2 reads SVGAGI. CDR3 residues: CASSYATGAWTGELFF. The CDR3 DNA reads TGCGCCAGCAGTTACGCGACTGGGGCCTGGACCGGGGAGCTGTTTTTT.

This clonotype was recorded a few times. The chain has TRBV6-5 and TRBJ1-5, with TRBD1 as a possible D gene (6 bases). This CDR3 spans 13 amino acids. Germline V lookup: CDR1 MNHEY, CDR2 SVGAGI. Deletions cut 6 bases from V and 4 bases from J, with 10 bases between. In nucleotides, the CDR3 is TGTGCCAGCAGGTCAGGGGTAAATCAGCCCCAGCATTTT. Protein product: CASRSGVNQPQHF.

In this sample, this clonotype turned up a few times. The CDR3 nucleotides are TGTGCCAGCAGTTCTCCCCGGGAGGGCTCCTACGAGCAGTACTTC. Protein: CASSSPREGSYEQYF. This chain links TRBV6-5 with TRBJ2-7; 8 bases align to TRBD2. Germline lookup yields CDR1 MNHEY and CDR2 SVGAGI. V was clipped by 4 bases and J by 0 bases; unmatched bases: 5. The CDR3 consists of 15 residues.

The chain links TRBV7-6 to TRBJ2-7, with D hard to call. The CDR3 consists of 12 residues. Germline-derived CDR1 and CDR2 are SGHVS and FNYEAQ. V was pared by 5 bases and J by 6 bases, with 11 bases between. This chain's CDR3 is CASSPQSLEQYF. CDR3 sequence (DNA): TGTGCCAGCAGCCCGCAGAGTCTCGAGCAGTACTTC.

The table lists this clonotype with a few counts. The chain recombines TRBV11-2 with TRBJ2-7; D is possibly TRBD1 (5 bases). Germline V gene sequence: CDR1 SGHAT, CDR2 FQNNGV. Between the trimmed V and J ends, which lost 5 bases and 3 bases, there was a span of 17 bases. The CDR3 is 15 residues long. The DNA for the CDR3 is TGTGCCAGCAGCCCCGACCAGCCAGGGTACTACGAGCAGTACTTC. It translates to CASSPDQPGYYEQYF.

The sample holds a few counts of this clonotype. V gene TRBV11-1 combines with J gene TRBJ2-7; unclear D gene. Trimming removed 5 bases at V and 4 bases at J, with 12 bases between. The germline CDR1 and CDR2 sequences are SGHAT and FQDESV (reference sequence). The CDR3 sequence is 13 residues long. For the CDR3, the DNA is TGTGCCAGCAGCCGCTCCCAGAGATACGAGCAGTACTTC. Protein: CASSRSQRYEQYF.

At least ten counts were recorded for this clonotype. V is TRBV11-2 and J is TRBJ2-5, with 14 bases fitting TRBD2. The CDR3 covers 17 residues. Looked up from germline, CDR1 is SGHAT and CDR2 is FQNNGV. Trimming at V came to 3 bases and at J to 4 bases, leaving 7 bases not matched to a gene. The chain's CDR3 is CASSFGTSGGLGETQYF. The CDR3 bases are TGTGCCAGCAGCTTCGGGACTAGCGGGGGACTGGGAGAGACCCAGTACTTC.

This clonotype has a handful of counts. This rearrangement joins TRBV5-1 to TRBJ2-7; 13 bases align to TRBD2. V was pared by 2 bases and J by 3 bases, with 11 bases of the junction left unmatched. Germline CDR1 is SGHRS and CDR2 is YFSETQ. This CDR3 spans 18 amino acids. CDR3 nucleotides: TGCGCCAGCAGCTTCCCAACTAGCGGGAGGGCTCCTGTCTACGAGCAGTACTTC. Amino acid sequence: CASSFPTSGRAPVYEQYF. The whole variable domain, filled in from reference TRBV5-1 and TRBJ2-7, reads KAGVTQTPRYLIKTRGQQVTLSCSPISGHRSVSWYQQTPGQGLQFLFEYFSETQRNKGNFPGRFSGRQFSNSRSEMNVSTLELGDSALYLCASSFPTSGRAPVYEQYFGPGTRLTVT.

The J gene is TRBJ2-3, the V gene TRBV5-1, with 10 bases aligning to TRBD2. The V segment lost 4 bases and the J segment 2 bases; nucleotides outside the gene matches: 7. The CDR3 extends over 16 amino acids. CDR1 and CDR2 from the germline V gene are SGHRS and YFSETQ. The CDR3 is CASSLSGRTVTDTQYF. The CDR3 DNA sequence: TGCGCCAGCAGCCTTAGCGGGAGGACCGTCACAGATACGCAGTATTTT.

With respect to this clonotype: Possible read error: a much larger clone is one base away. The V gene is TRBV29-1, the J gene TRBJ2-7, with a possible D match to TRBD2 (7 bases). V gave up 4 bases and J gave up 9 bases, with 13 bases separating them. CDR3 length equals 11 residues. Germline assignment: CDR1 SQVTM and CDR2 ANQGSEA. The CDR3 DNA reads TGCAGCGTTGTCGGGGGAGGGGGGCAGTACTTC. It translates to CSVVGGGGQYF.

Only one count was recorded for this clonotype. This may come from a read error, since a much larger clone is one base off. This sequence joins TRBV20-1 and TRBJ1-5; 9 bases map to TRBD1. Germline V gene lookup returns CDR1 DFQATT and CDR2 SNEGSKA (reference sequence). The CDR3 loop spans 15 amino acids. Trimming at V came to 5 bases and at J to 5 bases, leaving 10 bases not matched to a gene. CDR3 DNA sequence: TGCAGTGCTCAAAATCCGGGACAGGGTGATCAGCCCCAGCATTTT. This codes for CSAQNPGQGDQPQHF.

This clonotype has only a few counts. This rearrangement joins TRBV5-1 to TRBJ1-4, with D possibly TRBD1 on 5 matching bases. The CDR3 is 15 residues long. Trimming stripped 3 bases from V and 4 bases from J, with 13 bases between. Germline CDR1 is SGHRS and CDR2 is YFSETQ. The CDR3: CASSWGSGRNEKLFF. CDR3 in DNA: TGCGCCAGCAGCTGGGGCTCAGGACGTAATGAAAAACTGTTTTTT.

The CDR3 sequence is CSIRRAVGETQYF. CDR3 bases: TGCAGCATCCGCAGGGCAGTCGGGGAGACCCAGTACTTC. V and J are TRBV29-1 and TRBJ2-7, with a possible D match to TRBD1 (5 bases). The end of the DNA fits TRBJ2-5 better, so the J call may be wrong. The germline V gene encodes CDR1 SQVTM and CDR2 ANQGSEA. The length of the CDR3 is 13 residues.

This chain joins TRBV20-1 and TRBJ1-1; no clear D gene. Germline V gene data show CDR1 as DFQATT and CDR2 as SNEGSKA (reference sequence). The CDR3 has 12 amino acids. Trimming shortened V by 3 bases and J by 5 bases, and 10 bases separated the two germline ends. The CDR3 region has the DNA TGCAGTGCTAGTCAAGCGGTAACTGAAGCTTTCTTT. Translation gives CSASQAVTEAFF.

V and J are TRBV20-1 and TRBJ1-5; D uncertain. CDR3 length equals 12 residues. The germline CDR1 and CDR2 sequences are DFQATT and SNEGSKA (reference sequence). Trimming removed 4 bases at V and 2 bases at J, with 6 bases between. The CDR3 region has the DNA TGCAGTGCTACTAGGGGCAATCAGCCCCAGCATTTT. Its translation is CSATRGNQPQHF.